This TCR beta chain is drawn from a study of T cells after yellow fever vaccination. Study at large: Preparing low-cell-number fractions relied on SMART-Seq v4 Ultra Low Input.

Template-switching 5'RACE yielded the TCR cDNA; a universal primer site and UMIs were added in the process. Via MiXCR, TCRdb re-called the 5' RACE reads, giving one row per CDR3 protein. The sample includes about 340,000 distinct CDR3 sequences, 12% seen only once; the top ten take about 3%. General observations from the study: Subsequent to the booster, the majority of primary-vaccination clones reappeared (about 97% CD4, 88% CD8). Only a small proportion of the clonotypes turned up in both the CD4 and the CD8 compartments, likely arising from convergent recombination.

The germline V gene has CDR1 GTSNPN and CDR2 SVGIG (reference sequence). V shed 5 bases and J shed 2 bases, with 16 bases lying between them. The CDR3 sequence is 14 residues long. For this clonotype: The antigen remains undetermined.

V usage is TRBV30 and J usage is TRBJ2-7; D possibly corresponds to TRBD2 (5 bases). The TCR was taken from a man aged 18 to 30 who received the YFV17D yellow fever vaccine. The sequencing here drew on CD4+ T cells sorted from PBMCs, taken 15 days after the yellow fever booster vaccination. CDR3 region: CAWGSEDGAYEQYF. CDR3 bases: TGTGCCTGGGGTAGCGAGGACGGAGCCTACGAGCAGTACTTC.